This T cell receptor (beta chain) was sequenced for a study of prognosis after radiotherapy for stage I lung cancer. Study-wide background: Between early 2018 and January 2019, patients with stage I non-small cell lung cancer were enrolled.

In its sample, this clonotype was seen many times. Trimming at V came to 11 bases and at J to 7 bases, leaving 7 bases not matched to a gene. The CDR3 spans 13 residues. Germline CDR1 and CDR2: SNHLY and FYNNEI. Researchers used two-round multiplex PCR to amplify TCR beta CDR3 starting from genomic DNA. Used in first-round PCR were primers specific to each TRBV and TRBJ gene. TCRdb independently ran MiXCR on the multiplex PCR reads; one entry per CDR3 protein. Among tens of thousands of distinct CDR3 sequences, less than 35% were seen once, and the ten largest hold 9.5% to 13%. This sequence joins TRBV2 and TRBJ1-6; TRBD1 matches at 8 bases. The sequencing used PBMCs, collected before or after stereotactic body radiation therapy (not recorded which). This TCR was recovered from a donor of 50 years or more with non-small cell lung cancer. DNA for the CDR3: TGTGCCGCACAGGGGGTCCCCAATTCACCCCTCCACTTT. It encodes CAAQGVPNSPLHF.